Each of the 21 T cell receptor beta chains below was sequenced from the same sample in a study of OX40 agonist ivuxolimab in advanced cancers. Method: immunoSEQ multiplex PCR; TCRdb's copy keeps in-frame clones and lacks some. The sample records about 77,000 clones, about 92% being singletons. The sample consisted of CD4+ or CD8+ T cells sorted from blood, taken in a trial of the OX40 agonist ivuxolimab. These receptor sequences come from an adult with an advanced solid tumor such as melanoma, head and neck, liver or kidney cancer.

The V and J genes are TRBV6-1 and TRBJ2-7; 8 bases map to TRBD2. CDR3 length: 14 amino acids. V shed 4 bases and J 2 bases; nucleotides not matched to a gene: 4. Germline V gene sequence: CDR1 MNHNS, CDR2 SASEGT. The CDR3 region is CASSVAGGTYEQYF. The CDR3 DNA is TGTGCCAGCAGTGTTGCGGGGGGAACCTACGAGCAGTACTTC.

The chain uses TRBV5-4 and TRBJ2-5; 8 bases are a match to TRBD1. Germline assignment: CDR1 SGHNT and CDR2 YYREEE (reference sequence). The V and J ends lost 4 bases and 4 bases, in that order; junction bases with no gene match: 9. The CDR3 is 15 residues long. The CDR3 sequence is CASSPGQDLIETQYF. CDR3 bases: TGTGCCAGCAGCCCGGGACAGGACTTGATAGAGACCCAGTACTTC.

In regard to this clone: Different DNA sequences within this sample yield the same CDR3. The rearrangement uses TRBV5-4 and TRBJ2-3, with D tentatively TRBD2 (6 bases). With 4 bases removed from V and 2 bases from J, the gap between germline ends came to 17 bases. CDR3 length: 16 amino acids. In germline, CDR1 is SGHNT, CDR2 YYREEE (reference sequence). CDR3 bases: TGTGCCAGCAGCCGGAAATATAGCGGACCCACAGATACGCAGTATTTT. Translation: CASSRKYSGPTDTQYF.

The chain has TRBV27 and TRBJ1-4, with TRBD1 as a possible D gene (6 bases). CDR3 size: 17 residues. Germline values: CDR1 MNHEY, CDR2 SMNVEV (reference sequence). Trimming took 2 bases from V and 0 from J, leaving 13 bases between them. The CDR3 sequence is CASSLKGVAATNEKLFF. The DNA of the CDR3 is TGTGCCAGCAGTTTAAAGGGGGTGGCAGCAACTAATGAAAAACTGTTTTTT.

CDR3 protein: CASSYSWGQVGELFF. In DNA form, the CDR3 reads TGTGCCAGCAGTTACTCGTGGGGGCAAGTCGGGGAGCTGTTTTTT. The chain links TRBV6-6 to TRBJ2-2; D is perhaps TRBD1 (6 bases). Germline CDR1 MNHNY, CDR2 SVGAGI (reference sequence). The V end lost 0 bases, the J end lost 7 bases, and 12 bases lay between the germline ends. The CDR3 length is 15 residues.

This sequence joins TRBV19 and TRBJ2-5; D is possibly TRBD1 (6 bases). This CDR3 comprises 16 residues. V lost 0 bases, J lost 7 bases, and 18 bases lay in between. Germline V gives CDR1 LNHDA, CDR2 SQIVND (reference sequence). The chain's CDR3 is CASSIDRWQGIRTQYF. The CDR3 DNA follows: TGTGCCAGTAGTATAGACCGATGGCAGGGGATCCGGACCCAGTACTTC.

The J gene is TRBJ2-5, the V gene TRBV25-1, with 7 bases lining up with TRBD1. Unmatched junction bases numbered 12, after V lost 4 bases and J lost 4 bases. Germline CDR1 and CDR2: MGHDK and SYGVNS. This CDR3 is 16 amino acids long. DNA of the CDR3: TGTGCCAGCAGTGCTACGACAGGGCTGAGGGGAGAGACCCAGTACTTC. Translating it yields CASSATTGLRGETQYF.

CDR3 amino acids: CASSWGLSPPSGANVLTF. In DNA form, the CDR3 reads TGTGCCAGCAGCTGGGGCCTCAGCCCCCCGTCTGGGGCCAACGTCCTGACTTTC. This chain links TRBV7-8 with TRBJ2-6; the D gene is possibly TRBD1 (5 bases). The V gene lost 4 bases and the J gene lost 1 base, with 17 bases spanning the gap. The CDR3 has 18 amino acids. Germline values: CDR1 SGHVS, CDR2 FQNEAQ.

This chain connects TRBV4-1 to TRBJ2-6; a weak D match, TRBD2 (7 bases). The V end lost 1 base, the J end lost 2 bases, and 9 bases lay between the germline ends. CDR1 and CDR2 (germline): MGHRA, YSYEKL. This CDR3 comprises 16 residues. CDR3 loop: CASSQGGGAGANVLTF. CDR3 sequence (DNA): TGCGCCAGCAGCCAAGGCGGGGGCGCTGGGGCCAACGTCCTGACTTTC.

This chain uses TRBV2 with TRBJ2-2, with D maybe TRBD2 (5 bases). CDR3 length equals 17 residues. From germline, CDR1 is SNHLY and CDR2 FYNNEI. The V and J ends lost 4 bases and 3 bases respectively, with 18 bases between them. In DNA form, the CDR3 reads TGTGCCAGCAGTGCAAGAAGCGGTGGACTCGACACCGGGGAGCTGTTTTTT. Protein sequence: CASSARSGGLDTGELFF.

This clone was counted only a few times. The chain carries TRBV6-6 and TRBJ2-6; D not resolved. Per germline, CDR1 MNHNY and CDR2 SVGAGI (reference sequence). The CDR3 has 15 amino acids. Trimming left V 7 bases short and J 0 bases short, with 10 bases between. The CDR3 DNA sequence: TGTGCCAGCAACCTGTACTCCTCTGGGGCCAACGTCCTGACTTTC. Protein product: CASNLYSSGANVLTF.

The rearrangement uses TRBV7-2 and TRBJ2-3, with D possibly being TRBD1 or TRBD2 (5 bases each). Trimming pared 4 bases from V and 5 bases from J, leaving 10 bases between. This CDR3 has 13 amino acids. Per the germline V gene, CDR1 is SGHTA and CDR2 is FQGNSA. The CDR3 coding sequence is TGTGCCAGCAGCTCAGGGACGGGAGATACGCAGTATTTT. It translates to CASSSGTGDTQYF.

The CDR3 nucleotides read TGCGCCAGCAGCCGGGGTCCAACTAGAGGAGAGACCCAGTACTTC. Encoded protein: CASSRGPTRGETQYF. The genes are TRBV5-1 and TRBJ2-5; D is perhaps TRBD2 (5 bases). Trimming took 4 bases from V and 4 from J, leaving 17 bases between them. Germline V gene sequence: CDR1 SGHRS, CDR2 YFSETQ. The CDR3 runs to 15 residues.

The CDR3 sequence is CASTKTGAGELFF. CDR3 bases: TGTGCCAGCACCAAGACGGGCGCCGGGGAGCTGTTTTTT. This chain uses TRBV6-6 with TRBJ2-2, with D uncertain. The V gene lost 7 bases and the J gene lost 6 bases, with 12 bases spanning the gap. The CDR3 contains 13 residues. In germline, CDR1 is MNHNY, CDR2 SVGAGI (reference sequence).

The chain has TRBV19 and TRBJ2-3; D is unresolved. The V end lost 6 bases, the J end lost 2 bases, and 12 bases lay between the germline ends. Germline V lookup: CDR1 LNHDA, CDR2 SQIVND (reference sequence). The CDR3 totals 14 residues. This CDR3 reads CASRIRRNTDTQYF. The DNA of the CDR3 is TGTGCCAGTAGAATCCGGCGAAACACAGATACGCAGTATTTT.

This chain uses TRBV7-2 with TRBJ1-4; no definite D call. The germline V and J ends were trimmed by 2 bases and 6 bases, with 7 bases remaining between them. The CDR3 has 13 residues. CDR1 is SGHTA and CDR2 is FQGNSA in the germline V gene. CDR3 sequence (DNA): TGTGCCAGCAGCTTATGGAGAGATGAAAAACTGTTTTTT. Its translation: CASSLWRDEKLFF.

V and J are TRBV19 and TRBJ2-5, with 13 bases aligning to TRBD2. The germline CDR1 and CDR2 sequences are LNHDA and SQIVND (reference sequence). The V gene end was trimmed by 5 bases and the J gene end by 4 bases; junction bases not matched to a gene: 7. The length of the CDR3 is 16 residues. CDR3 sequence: CASSLRTSGSLETQYF. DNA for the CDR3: TGTGCCAGTAGTCTACGGACTAGCGGGAGTTTAGAGACCCAGTACTTC.

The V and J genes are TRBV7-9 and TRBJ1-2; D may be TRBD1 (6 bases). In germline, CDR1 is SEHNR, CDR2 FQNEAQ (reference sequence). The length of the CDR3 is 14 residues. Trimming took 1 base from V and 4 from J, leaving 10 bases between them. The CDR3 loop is CASSLVDRIYGYTF. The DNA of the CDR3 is TGTGCCAGCAGCTTAGTGGACAGAATCTATGGCTACACCTTC.

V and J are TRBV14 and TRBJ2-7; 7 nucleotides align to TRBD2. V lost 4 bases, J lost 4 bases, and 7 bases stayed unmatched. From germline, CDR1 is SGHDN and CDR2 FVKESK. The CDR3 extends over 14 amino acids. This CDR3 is CASSLAGVLYEQYF. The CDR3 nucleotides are TGTGCCAGCAGCCTGGCGGGAGTTTTGTACGAGCAGTACTTC.

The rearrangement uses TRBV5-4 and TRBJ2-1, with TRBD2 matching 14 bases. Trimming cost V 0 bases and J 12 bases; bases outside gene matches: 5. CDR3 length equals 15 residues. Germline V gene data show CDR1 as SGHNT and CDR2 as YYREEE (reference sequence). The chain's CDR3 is CASSLEGLAGVGQFF. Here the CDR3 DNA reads TGTGCCAGCAGCTTGGAGGGACTAGCGGGAGTGGGGCAGTTCTTC.

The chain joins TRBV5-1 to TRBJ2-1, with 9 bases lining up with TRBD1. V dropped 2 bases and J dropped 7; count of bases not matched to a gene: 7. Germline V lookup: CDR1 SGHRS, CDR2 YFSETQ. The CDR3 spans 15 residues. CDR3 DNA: TGCGCCAGCAGCTTAAACACAGGGGGCGGAAATGAGCAGTTCTTC. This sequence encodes CASSLNTGGGNEQFF.